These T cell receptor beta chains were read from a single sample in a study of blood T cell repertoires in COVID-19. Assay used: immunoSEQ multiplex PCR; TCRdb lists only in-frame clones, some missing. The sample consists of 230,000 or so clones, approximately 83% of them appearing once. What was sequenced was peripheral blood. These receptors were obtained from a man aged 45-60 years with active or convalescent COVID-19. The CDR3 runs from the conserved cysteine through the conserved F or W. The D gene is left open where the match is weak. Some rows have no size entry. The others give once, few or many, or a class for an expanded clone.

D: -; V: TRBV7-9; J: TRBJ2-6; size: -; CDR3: CASSPPRRDNSGANVLTF; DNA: TGTGCCAGCAGCCCACCCCGCCGGGACAACTCTGGGGCCAACGTCCTGACTTTC
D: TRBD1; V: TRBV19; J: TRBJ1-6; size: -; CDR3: CASSKQGSSPLHF; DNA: TGTGCCAGTAGTAAACAGGGGAGTTCACCCCTCCACTTT
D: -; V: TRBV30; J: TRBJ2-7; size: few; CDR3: CAWSVDSLPYEQYF; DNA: TGTGCCTGGAGTGTAGACTCCCTACCCTACGAGCAGTACTTC
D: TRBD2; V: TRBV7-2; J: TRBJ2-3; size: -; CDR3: CASSYSGGTDTQYF; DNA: TGTGCCAGCAGCTATAGCGGGGGAACAGATACGCAGTATTTT
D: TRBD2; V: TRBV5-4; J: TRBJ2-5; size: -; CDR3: CASTGGDQETQYF; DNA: TGTGCCAGCACTGGGGGGGACCAAGAGACCCAGTACTTC
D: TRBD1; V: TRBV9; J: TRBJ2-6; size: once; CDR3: CASSVTRGTGAGANVLTF; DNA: TGTGCCAGCAGCGTAACAAGGGGAACAGGGGCTGGGGCCAACGTCCTGACTTTC
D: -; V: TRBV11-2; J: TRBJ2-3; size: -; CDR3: CASSYLPRRGSTDTQYF; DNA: TGTGCCAGCAGCTATCTCCCCCGGCGGGGAAGCACAGATACGCAGTATTTT
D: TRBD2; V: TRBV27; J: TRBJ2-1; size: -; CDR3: CASSLGRGDNNEQFF; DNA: TGTGCCAGCAGTTTGGGGCGGGGGGACAACAATGAGCAGTTCTTC
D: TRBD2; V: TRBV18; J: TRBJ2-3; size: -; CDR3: CASSPVAAGGDTQYF; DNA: TGTGCCAGCTCACCAGTCGCGGCGGGGGGAGATACGCAGTATTTT
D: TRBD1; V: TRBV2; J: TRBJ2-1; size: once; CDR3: CASSINRGAYNEQFF; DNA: TGTGCCAGCAGTATTAACAGGGGAGCCTACAATGAGCAGTTCTTC
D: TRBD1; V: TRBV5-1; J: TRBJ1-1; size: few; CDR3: CASSSTPGGTEAFF; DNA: TGCGCCAGCAGCAGTACCCCAGGGGGCACTGAAGCTTTCTTT
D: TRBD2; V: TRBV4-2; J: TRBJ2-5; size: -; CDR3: CASSHVSGATPRGETQYF; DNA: TGTGCCAGCAGCCATGTTAGCGGGGCCACCCCCCGGGGGGAGACCCAGTACTTC
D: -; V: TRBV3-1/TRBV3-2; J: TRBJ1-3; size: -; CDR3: CASSQGNRESIYF; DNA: TGTGCCAGCAGCCAAGGGAACAGGGAGTCCATATATTTT
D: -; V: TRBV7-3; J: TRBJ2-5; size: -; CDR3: CASSPTGQRETQYF; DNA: TGTGCCAGCAGCCCAACAGGACAGAGGGAGACCCAGTACTTC
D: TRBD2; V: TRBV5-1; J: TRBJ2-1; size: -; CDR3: CASSSMGTSGGAHSEQFF; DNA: TGCGCCAGCAGCTCAATGGGGACTAGCGGGGGGGCACACAGTGAGCAGTTCTTC
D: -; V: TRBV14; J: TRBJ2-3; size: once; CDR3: CASSRLLDTDTQYF; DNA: TGTGCCAGCAGCCGCCTCCTAGACACAGATACGCAGTATTTT
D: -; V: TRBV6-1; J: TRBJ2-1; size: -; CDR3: CASSEASVYNEQFF; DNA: TGTGCCAGCAGTGAAGCCTCGGTCTACAATGAGCAGTTCTTC
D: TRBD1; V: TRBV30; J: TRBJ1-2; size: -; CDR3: CAWTGQGMIAGGYTF; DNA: TGTGCCTGGACCGGACAGGGAATGATAGCGGGTGGCTACACCTTC
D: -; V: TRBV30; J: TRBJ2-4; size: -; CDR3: CAWSFWATGAKNIQYF; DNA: TGTGCCTGGAGCTTCTGGGCAACTGGAGCCAAAAACATTCAGTACTTC
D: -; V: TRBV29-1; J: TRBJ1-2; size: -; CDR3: CSVAKTGLYGYTF; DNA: TGCAGCGTTGCCAAAACAGGGTTATACGGCTACACCTTC
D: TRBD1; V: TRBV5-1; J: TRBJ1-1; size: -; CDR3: CASSRGQGNTEAFF; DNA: TGCGCCAGCAGCCGGGGACAGGGTAACACTGAAGCTTTCTTT
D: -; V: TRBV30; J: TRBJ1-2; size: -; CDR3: CAWSSSRGVYGYTF; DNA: TGTGCCTGGAGTTCGTCCAGGGGCGTCTATGGCTACACCTTC
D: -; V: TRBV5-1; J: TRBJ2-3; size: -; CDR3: CASSSGTAVPDTQYF; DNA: TGCGCCAGCAGCTCCGGGACTGCCGTCCCAGATACGCAGTATTTT
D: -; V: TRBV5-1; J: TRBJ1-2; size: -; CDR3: CASSLSDRHGYTF; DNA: TGCGCCAGCAGCTTATCAGACAGGCATGGCTACACCTTC
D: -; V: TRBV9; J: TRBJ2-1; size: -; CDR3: CASSVIGGPGEQFF; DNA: TGTGCCAGCAGCGTAATCGGGGGGCCGGGTGAGCAGTTCTTC
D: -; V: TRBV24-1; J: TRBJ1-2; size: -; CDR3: CATSDSRGNYGYTF; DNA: TGTGCCACCAGTGATTCCCGGGGAAACTATGGCTACACCTTC
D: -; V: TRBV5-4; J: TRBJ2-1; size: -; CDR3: CASSFLRVDEQFF; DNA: TGTGCCAGCAGCTTTCTGAGAGTGGATGAGCAGTTCTTC
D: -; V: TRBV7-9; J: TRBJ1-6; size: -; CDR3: CASSTDGNYNSPLHF; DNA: TGTGCCAGCAGCACTGACGGGAACTATAATTCACCCCTCCACTTT
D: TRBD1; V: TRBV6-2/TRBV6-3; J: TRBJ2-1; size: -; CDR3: CASSYSGTGGYNEQFF; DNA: TGTGCCAGCAGTTACTCTGGGACAGGGGGATACAATGAGCAGTTCTTC
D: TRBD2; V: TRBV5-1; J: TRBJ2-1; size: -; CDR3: CASSLGTSGGRYEQFF; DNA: TGCGCCAGCAGCTTGGGGACTAGCGGGGGTCGGTATGAGCAGTTCTTC
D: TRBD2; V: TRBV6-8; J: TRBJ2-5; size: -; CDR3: CASSCGIWDYACEETQYF; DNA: TGTGCCAGCAGTTGCGGGATATGGGACTACGCCTGTGAAGAGACCCAGTACTTC
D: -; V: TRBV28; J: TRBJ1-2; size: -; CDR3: CASSLIRQADGYTF; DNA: TGTGCCAGCAGTTTAATTAGGCAGGCCGATGGCTACACCTTC
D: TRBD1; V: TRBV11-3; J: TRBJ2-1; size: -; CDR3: CASSSTGGAYNEQFF; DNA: TGTGCCAGCAGCTCTACAGGGGGCGCCTACAATGAGCAGTTCTTC
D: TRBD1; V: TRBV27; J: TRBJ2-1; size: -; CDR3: CASSLTGFAYNEQFF; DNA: TGTGCCAGCAGTCTGACAGGGTTCGCCTACAATGAGCAGTTCTTC
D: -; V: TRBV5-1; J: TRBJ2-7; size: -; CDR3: CASSRAQGPYEQYF; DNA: TGCGCCAGCAGCCGGGCCCAGGGCCCCTACGAGCAGTACTTC
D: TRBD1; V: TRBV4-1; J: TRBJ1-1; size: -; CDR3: CASSQTGTTEAFF; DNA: TGCGCCAGCAGCCAGACAGGGACCACTGAAGCTTTCTTT
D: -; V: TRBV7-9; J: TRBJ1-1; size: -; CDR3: CASSKSGFREEAFF; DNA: TGTGCCAGCAGTAAAAGTGGGTTCAGGGAAGAAGCTTTCTTT
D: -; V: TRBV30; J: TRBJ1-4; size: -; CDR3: CAWSPQGLGEKLFF; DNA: TGTGCCTGGAGTCCCCAGGGACTGGGTGAAAAACTGTTTTTT
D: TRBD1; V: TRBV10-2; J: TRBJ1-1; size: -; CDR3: CASSVQGAGTEAFF; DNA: TGCGCCAGCAGTGTTCAGGGGGCTGGCACTGAAGCTTTCTTT
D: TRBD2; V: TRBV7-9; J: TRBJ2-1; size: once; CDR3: CASTSRLAGNNEQFF; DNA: TGTGCCAGCACCTCGAGGCTAGCGGGGAATAATGAGCAGTTCTTC
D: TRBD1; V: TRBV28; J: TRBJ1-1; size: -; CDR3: CASVAGTGGTEAFF; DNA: TGTGCCAGCGTCGCCGGGACAGGGGGTACTGAAGCTTTCTTT
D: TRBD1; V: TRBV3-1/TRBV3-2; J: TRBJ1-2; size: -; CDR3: CASSQGDRGSYYTF; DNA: TGTGCCAGCAGCCAAGGGGACAGGGGGAGTTACTACACCTTC
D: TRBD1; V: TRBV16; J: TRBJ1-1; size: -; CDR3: CASSQGTGGAESEAFF; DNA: TGTGCCAGCAGCCAAGGGACAGGGGGCGCGGAATCTGAAGCTTTCTTT
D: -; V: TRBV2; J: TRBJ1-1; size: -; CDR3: CASSEARVGTEAFF; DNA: TGTGCCAGCAGTGAAGCGCGGGTGGGCACTGAAGCTTTCTTT
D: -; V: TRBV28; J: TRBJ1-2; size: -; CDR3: CASSSGSGYINYGYTF; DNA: TGTGCCAGCAGTTCCGGATCGGGGTACATCAACTATGGCTACACCTTC
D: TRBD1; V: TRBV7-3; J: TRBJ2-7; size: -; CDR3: CASSRGQVPYEQYF; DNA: TGTGCCAGCAGCCGCGGACAGGTTCCCTACGAGCAGTACTTC
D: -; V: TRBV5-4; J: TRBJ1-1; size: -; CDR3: CASSQGRLDTEAFF; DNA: TGTGCCAGCAGCCAGGGGCGCTTGGACACTGAAGCTTTCTTT
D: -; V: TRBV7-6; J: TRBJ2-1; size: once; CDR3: CASSSETGTNINEQFF; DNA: TGTGCCAGCAGCTCTGAGACAGGCACTAACATAAATGAGCAGTTCTTC